These 5 T cell receptor beta chains originate from one sample sequenced in a study of neoadjuvant anti-PD-1 for oral cavity cancer. Time point reported: after neoadjuvant nivolumab, at surgical resection. Data came from immunoSEQ multiplex PCR; TCRdb stores just in-frame clones and leaves some out. Among under 7,000 clones listed, around three fifths were seen once. This material consisted of tumor tissue, taken after nivolumab (anti-PD-1) treatment. The receptors were gathered from a person aged 40-85 years with oral cavity squamous cell carcinoma.

The chain couples TRBV11-2 to TRBJ2-2; D tentatively fits TRBD1 or TRBD2 (5 bases each). Germline CDR1 SGHAT, CDR2 FQNNGV. With 5 bases removed from V and 6 bases from J, the gap between germline ends came to 16 bases. The CDR3 is 15 amino acids. The CDR3 reads CASSRGASQSGELFF. The DNA of the CDR3 is TGTGCCAGCAGCAGAGGGGCTAGTCAGTCCGGGGAGCTGTTTTTT. Based on the CDR3 plus reference TRBV11-2 and TRBJ2-2, the full variable domain is EAGVAQSPRYKIIEKRQSVAFWCNPISGHATLYWYQQILGQGPKLLIQFQNNGVVDDSQLPKDRFSAERLKGVDSTLKIQPAKLEDSAVYLCASSRGASQSGELFFGEGSRLTVL.

This chain links TRBV27 with TRBJ2-5; 8 nucleotides line up with TRBD1. Per the germline V gene, CDR1 is MNHEY and CDR2 is SMNVEV (reference sequence). This CDR3 comprises 14 residues. V shed 4 bases and J 4 bases; nucleotides not matched to a gene: 5. This CDR3 is CASSSQGVRETQYF. The CDR3 nucleotides read TGTGCCAGCAGTTCACAGGGGGTGAGAGAGACCCAGTACTTC.

This chain joins TRBV5-1 and TRBJ2-7, with TRBD2 matching 10 bases. This CDR3 has 20 amino acids. V dropped 0 bases and J dropped 0; count of bases not matched to a gene: 15. Germline CDR1 reads SGHRS; CDR2 reads YFSETQ. CDR3 in amino acids: CASSLDLPSVAGGLSYEQYF. For the CDR3, the DNA is TGCGCCAGCAGCTTGGACCTCCCCTCCGTAGCGGGAGGCCTCTCCTACGAGCAGTACTTC.

The chain couples TRBV7-8 to TRBJ1-2; tentative D call: TRBD1 (6 bases). The germline V gene has CDR1 SGHVS and CDR2 FQNEAQ. V lost 1 base and J lost 4, with 16 bases in between. The CDR3 covers 16 residues. The CDR3 loop is CASSLVRGGESYGYTF. CDR3 in DNA: TGTGCCAGCAGCTTAGTCAGGGGAGGAGAAAGCTATGGCTACACCTTC.

This clone was detected only a few times. The chain recombines TRBV7-3 with TRBJ2-7, with TRBD1 identical over 9 bases. V dropped 5 bases and J dropped 5; count of bases not matched to a gene: 10. Looked up from germline, CDR1 is SGHTA and CDR2 is FQGTGA. This CDR3 is 15 amino acids long. CDR3: CASSPQDRGLNEQYF. In DNA, the CDR3 is TGTGCCAGCAGCCCCCAGGACAGGGGACTCAACGAGCAGTACTTC.